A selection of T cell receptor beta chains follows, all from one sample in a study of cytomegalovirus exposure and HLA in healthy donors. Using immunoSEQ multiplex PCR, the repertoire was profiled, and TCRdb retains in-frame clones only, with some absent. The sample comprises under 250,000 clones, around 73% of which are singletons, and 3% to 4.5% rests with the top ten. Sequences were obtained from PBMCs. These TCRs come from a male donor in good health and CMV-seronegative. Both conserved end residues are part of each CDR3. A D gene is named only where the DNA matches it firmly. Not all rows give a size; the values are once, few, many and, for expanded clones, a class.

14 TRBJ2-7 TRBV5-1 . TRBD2 CASMEGSGAYEQYF TGCGCCAGCATGGAAGGTAGCGGGGCCTACGAGCAGTACTTC
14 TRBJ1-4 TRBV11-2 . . CASSATATNEKLFF TGTGCCAGCAGTGCGACAGCAACTAATGAAAAACTGTTTTTT
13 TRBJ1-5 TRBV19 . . CASSIGFGQPQHF TGTGCCAGTAGTATAGGGTTCGGTCAGCCCCAGCATTTT
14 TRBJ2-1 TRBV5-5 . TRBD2 CASSRTSGYNEQFF TGTGCCAGCAGCCGGACTAGCGGGTACAATGAGCAGTTCTTC
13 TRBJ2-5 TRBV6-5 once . CASKMGVQETQYF TGTGCCAGCAAGATGGGAGTTCAAGAGACCCAGTACTTC
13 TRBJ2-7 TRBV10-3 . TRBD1 CAITGTGTYEQYF TGTGCCATCACTGGGACAGGGACTTACGAGCAGTACTTC
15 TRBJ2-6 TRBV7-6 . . CASSLDRNGANVLTF TGTGCCAGCAGCTTAGACAGGAACGGGGCCAACGTCCTGACTTTC
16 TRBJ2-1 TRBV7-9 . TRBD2 CASSLGIISPGGEQFF TGTGCCAGCAGCTTAGGGATAATATCGCCGGGAGGTGAGCAGTTCTTC
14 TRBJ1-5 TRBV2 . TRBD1 CASRDRDTNQPQHF TGTGCCAGCCGCGACAGGGACACTAATCAGCCCCAGCATTTT
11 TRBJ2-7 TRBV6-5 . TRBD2 CASRGRDEQYF TGTGCCAGCAGAGGGAGGGACGAGCAGTACTTC
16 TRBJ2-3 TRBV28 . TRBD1 CASSPAGTGGTDTQYF TGTGCCAGCAGTCCCGCCGGGACAGGGGGCACAGATACGCAGTATTTT
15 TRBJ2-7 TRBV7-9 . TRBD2 CASSRGLLAGYEQYF TGTGCCAGCAGCCGGGGGCTACTAGCGGGCTACGAGCAGTACTTC
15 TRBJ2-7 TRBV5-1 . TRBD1 CASSPGQGISYEQYF TGCGCCAGCAGCCCTGGACAGGGGATTAGCTACGAGCAGTACTTC
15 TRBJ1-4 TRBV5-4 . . CASSLGGVENEKLFF TGTGCCAGCAGCTTGGGTGGAGTCGAGAATGAAAAACTGTTTTTT